The source of this T cell receptor beta chain is a study of blood T cell repertoires in COVID-19. Study at large: Whether acute or convalescent, the COVID-19 samples came from the United States, Italy and Spain. Nucleic acid was either cDNA or gDNA, and it came from T cells, B-cell-depleted T cells, or PBMCs.

The junction had 6 bases not matched to a gene; V was cut back by 1 base and J by 2 bases. The CDR3 runs 15 residues. Germline lookup yields CDR1 SGHRS and CDR2 YFSETQ. In the original processing: Reference gene primer amplification yielded estimated nucleated cell counts. The repertoire was sequenced with immunoSEQ multiplex PCR; TCRdb's copy has only in-frame clones and lacks some. V and J calls and clone size come straight from that table; D and trimming were deduced from the DNA. The table lists about 52,000 clones, more than 80% of them singletons, with about 16% in the top ten. The sequenced material came from peripheral blood. The gene calls are TRBV5-1 and TRBJ2-7, with 7 nucleotides matching TRBD1. The TCR was taken from a human donor in a cohort sampled during active COVID-19. In DNA form, the CDR3 reads TGCGCCAGCAGCTTGCGCCCCGGGACAGCCTACGAGCAGTACTTC. It codes for CASSLRPGTAYEQYF.